The clone carrying this T cell receptor (beta chain) was seen only a few times. TCRdb used MiXCR to reprocess the 5' RACE reads, holding one entry per CDR3 protein. This repertoire shows around 250,000 distinct CDR3 sequences, around a tenth found once; its top ten account for roughly a fifth. The sample belongs to a study of T-cell memory formation after mild COVID-19. With 3 bases removed from V and 3 bases from J, the gap between germline ends came to 12 bases. The CDR3 length is 15 residues. Per the germline V gene, CDR1 is SGHTA and CDR2 is FQGNSA. The rearrangement uses TRBV7-2 and TRBJ1-5, with D possibly TRBD1 on 5 matching bases. Sequenced: PBMCs or a T cell subset sorted from them (not recorded which). This receptor was obtained from a man aged 18 to 30 who had mild COVID-19 (a few samples of this study predate the infection). Cell type and time point are not known. The CDR3 coding sequence is TGTGCCAGCAGCTTCGGGGCAGGGCTCAATCAGCCCCAGCATTTT. As protein: CASSFGAGLNQPQHF.